Listed below are T cell receptor beta chains from one sample, sequenced in a study of identical twins. TCRdb re-called the 5' RACE reads with MiXCR, one entry per CDR3 protein. This sample has approximately 630,000 distinct CDR3 sequences, with just over 7% found just once. The same data also contributed to another study, on yellow fever vaccine responses in identical twins.

Sequenced material: PBMCs. Receptors originate from a woman between 18 and 30 years old in good health. The CDR3 runs from the conserved cysteine through the conserved F or W. The D gene is left open where the match is weak. Size tells how often a clone was seen (once, few, many) or the class of an expanded clone, and some rows leave it out.

TRBV20-1	NA	TRBJ2-1	NA	TGCAGTGCTAACCCACTAGCAGGGTACAATGAGCAGTTCTTC	CSANPLAGYNEQFF
TRBV2	NA	TRBJ2-3	NA	TGTGCCAGCAGTGTAGAGAAGGGCACAGATACGCAGTATTTT	CASSVEKGTDTQYF
TRBV24-1	few	TRBJ2-1	TRBD2	TGTGCCACCAGTGATTTTCAAGCGGGGGTAAAAGACAATGAGCAGTTCTTC	CATSDFQAGVKDNEQFF
TRBV10-3	few	TRBJ2-7	NA	TGTGCCATCAGTGAGTCGGCCCAGGGGTACGAGCAGTACTTC	CAISESAQGYEQYF
TRBV5-5	NA	TRBJ2-7	NA	TGTGCCAGCAGCTTCGGGGACACTGCCTCCTACGAGCAGTACTTC	CASSFGDTASYEQYF
TRBV7-2	many	TRBJ2-1	TRBD2	TGTGCCAGCAGCTCAGGACTAGCGGGGACAATCGAGCAGTTCTTC	CASSSGLAGTIEQFF
TRBV20-1	few	TRBJ1-1	TRBD1	TGCAGTGCAAAGGACAGGGCCCCCACTGAAGCTTTCTTT	CSAKDRAPTEAFF
TRBV7-9	few	TRBJ1-2	NA	TGTGCCAGCAGCTTAGGATCGACAGGCTATGGCTACACCTTC	CASSLGSTGYGYTF
TRBV20-1	few	TRBJ2-1	NA	TGCAGTGCTAGTTTCGGCGGCTCCTACAATGAGCAGTTCTTC	CSASFGGSYNEQFF
TRBV20-1	once	TRBJ2-1	TRBD2	TGCTGTGCTACCCCCCCAGAAGCGGGAGTCCCCCCTACGAATGAGCAGTTCTTC	CCATPPEAGVPPTNEQFF
TRBV12-3/TRBV12-4	NA	TRBJ2-4	TRBD2	TGTGCCAGCAGTTTAGCGCCGGGAGGGCTCCTTGAAAACATTCAGTACTTC	CASSLAPGGLLENIQYF
TRBV12-3/TRBV12-4	NA	TRBJ2-3	NA	TGTGCCAGCACCGAGATCAGGGTATGGAGCACAGATGCGCAGTATTTT	CASTEIRVWSTDAQYF
TRBV12-3/TRBV12-4	few	TRBJ2-5	NA	TGTGCCAGCAGCTTTTGGGACGGGACCCAGTACTTC	CASSFWDGTQYF
TRBV12-3/TRBV12-4	few	TRBJ1-2	TRBD1	TGTGCCAGCAGCTTGACAGGGATGGATGGCTACACCTTC	CASSLTGMDGYTF
TRBV7-2	many	TRBJ2-3	NA	TGTGCCAGCACCCAGGGTTCTAGCACAGATACGCAGTATTTT	CASTQGSSTDTQYF
TRBV7-9	many	TRBJ2-1	TRBD1	TGTGCCAGCAGCCCCGGGACAGGGATAAACAATGAGCAGTTCTTC	CASSPGTGINNEQFF
TRBV10-2	NA	TRBJ2-3	NA	TGCGCCAGCAGTGAGTACCACACAGATACGCAGTATTTT	CASSEYHTDTQYF
TRBV20-1	few	TRBJ2-3	TRBD2	TGCAGTGCTAGCACCGGGCTTAGCGGGATCGCAGATACGCAGTATTTT	CSASTGLSGIADTQYF
TRBV7-8	few	TRBJ2-1	TRBD1	TGTGCCAGCAGCTTAGTGTCGCGGGCAGGGGGCGGAATCAGGCAGTTCTTC	CASSLVSRAGGGIRQFF
TRBV5-1	few	TRBJ1-6	NA	TGCGCCAGCAGCGAGGGACCGGGACAAAATAATTCACCCCTCCACTTT	CASSEGPGQNNSPLHF
TRBV12-3/TRBV12-4	many	TRBJ1-1	NA	TGTGCCAGCCTTAAGACGGGGCTGGGAAGCGAAGCTTTCTTT	CASLKTGLGSEAFF
TRBV6-5	NA	TRBJ1-2	NA	TGTGCCAGCAGTTACAAGGGGATAGTCTATGGCTACACCTTC	CASSYKGIVYGYTF
TRBV5-6	NA	TRBJ1-5	TRBD1	TGTGCCAACAGCTTGGGACAGGGCAATCAGCCCCAGCATTTT	CANSLGQGNQPQHF
TRBV4-1	many	TRBJ2-7	TRBD2	TGCGCCAGCAGGAAATTCCTAGCGGGAGTACCCCCCTACGAGCAGTACTTC	CASRKFLAGVPPYEQYF
TRBV3-1	many	TRBJ2-7	NA	TGTGCCAGCAGCCAAGAGGGCGTCAAGGCCTCCTACGAGCAGTACTTC	CASSQEGVKASYEQYF
TRBV13	few	TRBJ1-4	TRBD1	TGTGCCAGCAGCTCGGTGACAGGGGGGAAAGAAAAACTGTTTTTT	CASSSVTGGKEKLFF
TRBV12-3/TRBV12-4	NA	TRBJ2-1	NA	TGTGCCAGCCGCTGGGGGCATTCTTACAATGAGCAGTTCTTC	CASRWGHSYNEQFF
TRBV20-1	NA	TRBJ2-1	TRBD2	TGCAGTGCTAGACCCCAGAGGGCTAGCGGGACTGAGCAGTTCTTC	CSARPQRASGTEQFF
TRBV2	many	TRBJ1-1	NA	TGTGCCAGCAGCCCGTGGGGGCGCATGAACACTGAAGCTTTCTTT	CASSPWGRMNTEAFF
TRBV24-1	many	TRBJ2-3	TRBD2	TGTGCCACCAGTGATCCCTCCTTAGCGGGAGGAATCACAGATACGCAGTATTTT	CATSDPSLAGGITDTQYF